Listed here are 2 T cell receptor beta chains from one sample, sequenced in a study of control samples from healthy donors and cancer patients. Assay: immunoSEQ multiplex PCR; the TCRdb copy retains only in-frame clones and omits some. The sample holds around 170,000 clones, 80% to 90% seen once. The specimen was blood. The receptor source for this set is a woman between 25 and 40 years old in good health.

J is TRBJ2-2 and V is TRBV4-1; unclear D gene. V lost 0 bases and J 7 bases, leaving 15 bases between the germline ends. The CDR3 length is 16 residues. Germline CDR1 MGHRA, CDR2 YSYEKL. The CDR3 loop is CASSQDFRAYNGELFF. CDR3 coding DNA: TGCGCCAGCAGCCAAGATTTCCGGGCCTATAACGGGGAGCTGTTTTTT.

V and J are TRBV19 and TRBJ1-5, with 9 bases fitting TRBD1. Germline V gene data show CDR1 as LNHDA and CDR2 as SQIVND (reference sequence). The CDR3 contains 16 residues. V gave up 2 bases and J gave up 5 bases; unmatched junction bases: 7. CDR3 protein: CASSIPRQGVDQPQHF. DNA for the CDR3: TGTGCCAGTAGTATACCGAGACAGGGGGTGGATCAGCCCCAGCATTTT.